This T cell receptor (beta chain) stems from a study of shared clonotypes between healthy human individuals. Trimming took off 2 bases at V and 4 bases at J, with 11 bases between the two ends. CDR3 length: 14 amino acids. From germline, CDR1 is SGHNT and CDR2 YYREEE (reference sequence). Produced via immunoSEQ multiplex PCR; TCRdb's table is partial and in-frame only. The sample gives around 240,000 clones, 50% to 80% of which show up once; around 10% is in the top ten. The J gene is TRBJ2-3, the V gene TRBV5-4; TRBD2 is a possible D gene (6 bases). The sequence was collected from a man aged 25-45 years in good health. Sequencing was performed on memory CD4+ T cells sorted from blood. As for subset: CD45RA-negative fraction. CDR3 in amino acids: CASSLGGSADTQYF. The CDR3 nucleotides read TGTGCCAGCAGCTTAGGAGGGAGCGCAGATACGCAGTATTTT.